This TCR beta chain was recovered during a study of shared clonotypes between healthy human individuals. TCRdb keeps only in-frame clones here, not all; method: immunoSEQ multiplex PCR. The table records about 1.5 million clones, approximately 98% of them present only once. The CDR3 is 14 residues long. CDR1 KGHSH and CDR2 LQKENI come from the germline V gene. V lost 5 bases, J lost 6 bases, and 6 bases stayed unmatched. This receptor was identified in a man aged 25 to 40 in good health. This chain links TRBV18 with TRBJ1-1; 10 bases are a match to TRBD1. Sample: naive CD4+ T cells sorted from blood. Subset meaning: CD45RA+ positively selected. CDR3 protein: CASSKTGGWAEAFF. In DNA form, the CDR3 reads TGTGCCAGCTCAAAGACAGGGGGCTGGGCTGAAGCTTTCTTT.